These T cell receptor beta chains were read from a single sample in a study of CD8 T cells in Susac syndrome. TCRdb re-derived calls from the immunoSEQ multiplex PCR reads in MiXCR, one entry per CDR3 protein. The repertoire holds about 100,000 distinct CDR3 sequences, with approximately 92% as singletons. Sequencing was done on a sample of CD8+ T cells from PBMCs. The receptors originated from a human donor in good health. The CDR3 runs from the conserved cysteine through the conserved F or W. Each record gives: V gene, J gene, D gene, clone size, CDR3 protein, CDR3 DNA. The D gene is left open where the match is weak. Some rows mark clone size as missing; the rest say once, few, many or name a class of expanded clone.

>TRBV6-1|TRBJ2-7|NA|NA
CASSQTGGLLYEQYF
TGTGCCAGCAGTCAGACCGGGGGGCTGCTCTACGAGCAGTACTTC
>TRBV12-2|TRBJ1-5|NA|NA
CASRPSRVSPDSNQPQHF
TGTGCAAGTCGCCCTAGTCGGGTTAGCCCGGATAGCAATCAGCCCCAGCATTTT
>TRBV11-2|TRBJ2-7|TRBD2|NA
CASSSPTSGESPYEQYF
TGTGCCAGCAGCTCTCCGACTAGCGGGGAATCCCCCTACGAGCAGTACTTC
>TRBV12-3/TRBV12-4|TRBJ2-3|TRBD1|NA
CASSLGVEGQGKDTQYF
TGTGCCAGCAGTTTAGGGGTCGAAGGACAGGGGAAAGATACGCAGTATTTT
>TRBV29-1|TRBJ2-1|NA|NA
CSVEGFRQGIYNEQFF
TGCAGCGTCGAAGGGTTTCGTCAGGGGATCTACAATGAGCAGTTCTTC
>TRBV5-6|TRBJ2-7|NA|few
CASSLGRTYEQYF
TGTGCCAGCAGCTTGGGCCGGACCTACGAGCAGTACTTC
>TRBV11-2|TRBJ2-7|TRBD1|once
CASSTWDREGYEQYF
TGTGCCAGCAGCACCTGGGACAGGGAAGGCTACGAGCAGTACTTC
>TRBV30|TRBJ1-2|TRBD1|NA
CAWRALFRQGRNTF
TGTGCCTGGAGGGCCCTATTTCGACAGGGAAGAAACACCTTC
>TRBV5-6|TRBJ1-1|NA|NA
CASSPQWGTEAFF
TGTGCCAGCAGCCCGCAGTGGGGCACTGAAGCTTTCTTT
>TRBV25-1|TRBJ2-1|NA|NA
CASSLEGPVADGEQFF
TGTGCCAGCAGTCTTGAAGGCCCGGTTGCGGATGGTGAGCAGTTCTTC
>TRBV29-1|TRBJ1-2|NA|NA
CSAIGGGSLGGYTF
TGCAGCGCGATAGGGGGAGGCTCCTTGGGGGGCTACACCTTC
>TRBV20-1|TRBJ2-3|TRBD1|NA
CSASEGTAQYF
TGCAGTGCTAGTGAGGGGACAGCGCAGTATTTT
>TRBV2|TRBJ1-2|NA|NA
CASSTDLYGYTF
TGTGCCAGCAGTACGGACCTCTATGGCTACACCTTC
>TRBV2|TRBJ1-1|NA|NA
CASSVGGLEAFF
TGTGCCAGCAGCGTTGGGGGGCTGGAGGCTTTCTTT
>TRBV2|TRBJ2-4|TRBD1|NA
CASRPPGTVDENIQYF
TGTGCCAGCAGGCCCCCCGGGACAGTTGACGAAAACATTCAGTACTTC
>TRBV20-1|TRBJ1-1|NA|NA
CSARGPTEPEAFF
TGCAGTGCTAGAGGGCCGACAGAGCCTGAAGCTTTCTTT
>TRBV12-3/TRBV12-4|TRBJ1-5|TRBD1|NA
CASSLAGQISNQPQHF
TGTGCCAGCAGTTTAGCGGGACAGATTAGCAATCAGCCCCAGCATTTT
>TRBV6-5|TRBJ1-5|NA|NA
CASSYSGYQPQHF
TGTGCCAGCAGTTACTCCGGGTATCAGCCCCAGCATTTT
>TRBV12-3/TRBV12-4|TRBJ2-2|TRBD1|NA
CASRPRNRGYGVLGPTGELFF
TGTGCCAGCAGGCCCAGGAACAGGGGCTATGGAGTCCTGGGGCCCACCGGGGAGCTGTTTTTT
>TRBV7-3|TRBJ2-2|NA|NA
CASSLTGSINTGELFF
TGTGCCAGCAGCTTAACTGGCTCTATCAACACCGGGGAGCTGTTTTTT
>TRBV7-6|TRBJ2-2|NA|NA
CASSRLQGTNTGELFF
TGTGCCAGCAGCCGGTTACAGGGTACGAACACCGGGGAGCTGTTTTTT
>TRBV27|TRBJ2-3|NA|NA
CASSLERLPDTQYF
TGTGCCAGCAGTTTAGAGAGGCTCCCAGATACGCAGTATTTT
>TRBV29-1|TRBJ1-1|TRBD1|once
CSVEEGTGNTEAFF
TGCAGCGTTGAAGAAGGGACAGGGAACACTGAAGCTTTCTTT
>TRBV12-3/TRBV12-4|TRBJ1-3|NA|NA
CASSPEGGGGNTIYF
TGTGCCAGCAGTCCCGAGGGGGGTGGTGGAAACACCATATATTTT
>TRBV2|TRBJ2-1|TRBD2|NA
CASSDSAGGNFYNEQFF
TGTGCCAGCAGTGACTCAGCGGGGGGAAACTTCTACAATGAGCAGTTCTTC